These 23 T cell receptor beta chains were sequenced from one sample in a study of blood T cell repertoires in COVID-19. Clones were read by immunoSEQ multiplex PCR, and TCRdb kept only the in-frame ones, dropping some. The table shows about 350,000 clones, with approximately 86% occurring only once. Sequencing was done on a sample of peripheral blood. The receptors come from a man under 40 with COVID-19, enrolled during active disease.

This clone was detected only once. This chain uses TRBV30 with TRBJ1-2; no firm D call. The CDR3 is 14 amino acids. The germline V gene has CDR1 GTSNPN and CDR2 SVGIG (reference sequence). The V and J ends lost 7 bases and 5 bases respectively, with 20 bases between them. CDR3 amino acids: CASRSPPLSYGYTF. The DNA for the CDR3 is TGTGCCTCTAGGTCCCCCCCGCTATCTTATGGCTACACCTTC. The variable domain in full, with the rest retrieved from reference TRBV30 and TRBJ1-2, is SQTIHQWPATLVQPVGSPLSLECTVEGTSNPNLYWYRQAAGRGLQLLFYSVGIGQISSEVPQNLSASRPQDRQFILSSKKLLLSDSGFYLCASRSPPLSYGYTFGSGTRLTVV.

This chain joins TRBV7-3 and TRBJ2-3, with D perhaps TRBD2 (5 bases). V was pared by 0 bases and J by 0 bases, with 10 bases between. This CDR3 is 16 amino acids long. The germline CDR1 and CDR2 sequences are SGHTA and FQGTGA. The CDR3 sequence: CASSLTPGSSTDTQYF. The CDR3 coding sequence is TGTGCCAGCAGCTTAACCCCTGGGAGTAGCACAGATACGCAGTATTTT.

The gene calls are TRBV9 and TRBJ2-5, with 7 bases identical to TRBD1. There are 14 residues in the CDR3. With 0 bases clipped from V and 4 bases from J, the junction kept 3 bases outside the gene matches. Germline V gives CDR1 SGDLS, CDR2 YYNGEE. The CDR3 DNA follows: TGTGCCAGCAGCGTAGCTGGGACAGCAGAGACCCAGTACTTC. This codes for CASSVAGTAETQYF. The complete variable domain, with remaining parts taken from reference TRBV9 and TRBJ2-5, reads DSGVTQTPKHLITATGQRVTLRCSPRSGDLSVYWYQQSLDQGLQFLIQYYNGEERAKGNILERFSAQQFPDLHSELNLSSLELGDSALYFCASSVAGTAETQYFGPGTRLLVL.

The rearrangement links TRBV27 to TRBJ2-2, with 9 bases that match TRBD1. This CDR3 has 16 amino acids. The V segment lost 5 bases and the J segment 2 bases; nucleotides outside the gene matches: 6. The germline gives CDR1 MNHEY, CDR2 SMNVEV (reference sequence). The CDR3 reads CASSPGQGRNTGELFF. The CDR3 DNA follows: TGTGCCAGCAGTCCCGGACAGGGGCGAAACACCGGGGAGCTGTTTTTT.

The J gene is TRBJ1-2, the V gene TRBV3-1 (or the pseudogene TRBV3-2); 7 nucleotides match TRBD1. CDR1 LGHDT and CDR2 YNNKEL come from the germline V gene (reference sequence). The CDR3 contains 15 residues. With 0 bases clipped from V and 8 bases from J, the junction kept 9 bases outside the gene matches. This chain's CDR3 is CASSQDEGTGAGYTF. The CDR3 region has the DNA TGTGCCAGCAGCCAAGATGAGGGAACAGGGGCCGGCTACACCTTC.

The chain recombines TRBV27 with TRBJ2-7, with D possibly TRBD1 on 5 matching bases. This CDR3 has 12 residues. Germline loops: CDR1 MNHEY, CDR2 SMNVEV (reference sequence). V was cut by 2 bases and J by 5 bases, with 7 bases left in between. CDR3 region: CASSLEGDEQYF. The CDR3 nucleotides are TGTGCCAGCAGTTTAGAAGGGGACGAGCAGTACTTC.

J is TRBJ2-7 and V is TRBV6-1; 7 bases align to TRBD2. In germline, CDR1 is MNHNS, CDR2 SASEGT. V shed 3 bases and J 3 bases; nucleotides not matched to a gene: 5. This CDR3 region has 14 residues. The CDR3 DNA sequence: TGTGCCAGCAGTGACCTTGGGGGGGGCTACGAGCAGTACTTC. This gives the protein CASSDLGGGYEQYF.

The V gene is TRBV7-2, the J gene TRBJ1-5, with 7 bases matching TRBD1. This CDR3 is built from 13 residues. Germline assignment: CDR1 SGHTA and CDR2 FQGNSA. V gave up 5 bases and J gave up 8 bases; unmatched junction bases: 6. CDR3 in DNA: TGTGCCAGCAGCACCCCCAGGGGGGAGCCCCAGCATTTT. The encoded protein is CASSTPRGEPQHF.

CDR3 sequence: CASSPERHSTEAFF. CDR3 coding DNA: TGTGCCAGCAGCCCCGAGAGACACTCCACTGAAGCTTTCTTT. The chain combines TRBV5-8 with TRBJ1-1; D gene uncertain. Trimming shortened V by 4 bases and J by 4 bases, and 14 bases separated the two germline ends. This CDR3 is 14 amino acids long. Germline CDR1 reads SGHTS; CDR2 reads YDEGEE.

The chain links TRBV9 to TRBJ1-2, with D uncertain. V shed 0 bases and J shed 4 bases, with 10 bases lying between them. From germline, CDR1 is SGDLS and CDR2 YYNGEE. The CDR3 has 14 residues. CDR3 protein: CASSVGEGSYGYTF. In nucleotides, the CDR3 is TGTGCCAGCAGCGTAGGCGAGGGATCCTATGGCTACACCTTC.

This chain's CDR3 is CASSYRGSHTEAFF. The CDR3 nucleotides are TGTGCCAGCAGCTACAGGGGCTCCCACACTGAAGCTTTCTTT. This rearrangement joins TRBV7-9 to TRBJ1-1; 7 bases match TRBD1. Germline V gene lookup returns CDR1 SEHNR and CDR2 FQNEAQ (reference sequence). Losses at the gene ends were 4 bases for V and 3 bases for J; bases not matched to a gene: 5. This CDR3 contains 14 residues.

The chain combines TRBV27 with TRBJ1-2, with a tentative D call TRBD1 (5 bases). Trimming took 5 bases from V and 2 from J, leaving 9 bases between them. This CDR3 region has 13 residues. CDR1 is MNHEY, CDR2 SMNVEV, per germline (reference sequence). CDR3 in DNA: TGTGCCAGCAGTCTACAGGTCAACTATGGCTACACCTTC. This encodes CASSLQVNYGYTF.

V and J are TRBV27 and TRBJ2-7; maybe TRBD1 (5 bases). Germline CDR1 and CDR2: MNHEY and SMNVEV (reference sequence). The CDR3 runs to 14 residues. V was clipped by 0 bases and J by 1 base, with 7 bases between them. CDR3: CASSLSAGSYEQYF. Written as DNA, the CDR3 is TGTGCCAGCAGTTTATCGGCAGGGTCCTACGAGCAGTACTTC.

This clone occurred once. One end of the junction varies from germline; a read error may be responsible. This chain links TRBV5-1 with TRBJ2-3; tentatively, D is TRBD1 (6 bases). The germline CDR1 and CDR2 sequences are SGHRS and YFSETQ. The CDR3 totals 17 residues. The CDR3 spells CASRLAGVIGHTDTQYF. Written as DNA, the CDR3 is TGCGCCAGCAGATTGGCAGGGGTAATAGGGCACACAGATACGCAGTATTTT. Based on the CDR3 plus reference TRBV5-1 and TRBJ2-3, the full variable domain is KAGVTQTPRYLIKTRGQQVTLSCSPISGHRSVSWYQQTPGQGLQFLFEYFSETQRNKGNFPGRFSGRQFSNSRSEMNVSTLELGDSALYLCASRLAGVIGHTDTQYFGPGTRLTVL.

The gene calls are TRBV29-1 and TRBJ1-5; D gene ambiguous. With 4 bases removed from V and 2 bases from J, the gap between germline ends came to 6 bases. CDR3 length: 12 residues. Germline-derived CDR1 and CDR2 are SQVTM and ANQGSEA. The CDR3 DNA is TGCAGCGTTGGGGAGGGCAATCAGCCCCAGCATTTT. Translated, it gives CSVGEGNQPQHF.

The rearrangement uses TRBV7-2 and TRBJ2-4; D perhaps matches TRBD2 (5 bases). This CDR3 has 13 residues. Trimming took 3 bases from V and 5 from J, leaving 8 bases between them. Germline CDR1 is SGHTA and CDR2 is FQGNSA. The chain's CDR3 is CASSLAGENIQYF. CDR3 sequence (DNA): TGTGCCAGCAGCTTGGCCGGGGAAAACATTCAGTACTTC.

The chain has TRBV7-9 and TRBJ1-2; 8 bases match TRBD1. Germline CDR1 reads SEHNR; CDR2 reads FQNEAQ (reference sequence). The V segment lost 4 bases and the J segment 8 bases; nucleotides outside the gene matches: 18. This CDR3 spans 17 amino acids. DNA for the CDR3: TGTGCCAGCAGCTCACTCTGGACAGGGCTCCCTACCAGGGGCTACACCTTC. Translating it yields CASSSLWTGLPTRGYTF. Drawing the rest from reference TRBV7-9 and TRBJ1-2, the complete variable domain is DTGVSQNPRHKITKRGQNVTFRCDPISEHNRLYWYRQTLGQGPEFLTYFQNEAQLEKSRLLSDRFSAERPKGSFSTLEIQRTEQGDSAMYLCASSSLWTGLPTRGYTFGSGTRLTVV.

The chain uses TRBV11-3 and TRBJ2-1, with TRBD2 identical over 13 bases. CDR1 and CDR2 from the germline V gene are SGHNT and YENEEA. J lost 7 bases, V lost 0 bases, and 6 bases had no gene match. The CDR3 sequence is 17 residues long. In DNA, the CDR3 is TGTGCCAGCAGCTTAGATTGGACTAGCGGGAGCTGGAATGAGCAGTTCTTC. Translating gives CASSLDWTSGSWNEQFF. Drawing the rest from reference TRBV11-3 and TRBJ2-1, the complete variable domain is EAGVVQSPRYKIIEKKQPVAFWCNPISGHNTLYWYLQNLGQGPELLIRYENEEAVDDSQLPKDRFSAERLKGVDSTLKIQPAELGDSAVYLCASSLDWTSGSWNEQFFGPGTRLTVL.

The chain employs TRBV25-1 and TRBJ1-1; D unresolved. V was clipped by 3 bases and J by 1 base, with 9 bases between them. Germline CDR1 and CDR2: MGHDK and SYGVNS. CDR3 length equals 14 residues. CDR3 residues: CASSDFNTNTEAFF. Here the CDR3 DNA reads TGTGCCAGCAGTGATTTTAACACGAACACTGAAGCTTTCTTT.

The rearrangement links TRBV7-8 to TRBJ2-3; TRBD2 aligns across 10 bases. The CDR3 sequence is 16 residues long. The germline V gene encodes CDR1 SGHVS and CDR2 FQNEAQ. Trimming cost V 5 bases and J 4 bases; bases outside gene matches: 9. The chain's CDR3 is CASSPGPSGGADTQYF. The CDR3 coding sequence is TGTGCCAGCAGCCCAGGACCCAGCGGGGGGGCAGATACGCAGTATTTT.

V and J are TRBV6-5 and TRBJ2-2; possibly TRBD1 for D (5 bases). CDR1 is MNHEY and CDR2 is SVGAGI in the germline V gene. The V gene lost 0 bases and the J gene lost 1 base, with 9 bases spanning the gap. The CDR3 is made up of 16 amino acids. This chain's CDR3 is CASSYSYRQNTGELFF. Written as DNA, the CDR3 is TGTGCCAGCAGTTACTCGTACAGGCAGAACACCGGGGAGCTGTTTTTT.

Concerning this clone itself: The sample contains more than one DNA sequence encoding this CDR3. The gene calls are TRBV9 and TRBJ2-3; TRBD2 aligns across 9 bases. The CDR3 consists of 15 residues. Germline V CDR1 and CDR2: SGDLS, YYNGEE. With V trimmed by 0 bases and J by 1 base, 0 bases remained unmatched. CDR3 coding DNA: TGTGCCAGCAGCGTAGGACTAGCGGGCACAGATACGCAGTATTTT. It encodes CASSVGLAGTDTQYF.

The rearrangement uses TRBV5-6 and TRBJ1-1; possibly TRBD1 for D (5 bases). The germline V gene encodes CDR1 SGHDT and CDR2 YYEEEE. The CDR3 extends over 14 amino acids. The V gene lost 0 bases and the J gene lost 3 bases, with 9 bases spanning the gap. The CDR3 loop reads CASSLGTGYTEAFF. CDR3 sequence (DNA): TGTGCCAGCAGCTTGGGAACAGGTTACACTGAAGCTTTCTTT.